Following are 13 T cell receptor beta chains from one sample sequenced in a study of blood T cell repertoires in COVID-19. Profiled with immunoSEQ multiplex PCR; TCRdb holds only in-frame clones, not every one. The sample lists about 87,000 clones, roughly 86% occurring once. The material sequenced was peripheral blood. The receptors here all came from a man aged 40-49 years with acute or convalescent COVID-19.

This rearrangement joins TRBV5-1 to TRBJ1-2; D unresolved. The V end was cut by 0 bases, the J end by 0 bases, with 15 bases between. CDR3 length: 17 amino acids. CDR1 SGHRS and CDR2 YFSETQ come from the germline V gene. The CDR3 region has the DNA TGCGCCAGCAGCTTGGCTTCCCCAGGCCGAGCTAACTATGGCTACACCTTC. Its translation is CASSLASPGRANYGYTF.

The gene calls are TRBV19 and TRBJ1-1; D might be TRBD1 (5 bases). This CDR3 has 14 residues. V was shortened by 2 bases and J by 8 bases, with 15 bases between the two germline ends. In germline, CDR1 is LNHDA, CDR2 SQIVND (reference sequence). The CDR3 is CASSIIVGGMEAFF. The CDR3 DNA reads as TGTGCCAGTAGTATAATAGTCGGGGGGATGGAAGCTTTCTTT. Filled out from reference TRBV19 and TRBJ1-1, the complete variable domain reads DGGITQSPKYLFRKEGQNVTLSCEQNLNHDAMYWYRQDPGQGLRLIYYSQIVNDFQKGDIAEGYSVSREKKESFPLTVTSAQKNPTAFYLCASSIIVGGMEAFFGQGTRLTVV.

V is TRBV6-2 or TRBV6-3 and J is TRBJ2-7; D unresolved. CDR3 length: 15 amino acids. The V gene lost 10 bases and the J gene lost 3 bases, with 22 bases spanning the gap. Per germline, CDR1 MNHEY and CDR2 SVGEGT. The CDR3 region is CATTPSRLPFYEQYF. The CDR3 coding sequence is TGTGCCACCACCCCGTCGAGACTCCCGTTCTACGAGCAGTACTTC.

The CDR3 DNA reads as TGTGCCAGCTCCCGGGACAGGGGTTACGAGCAGTACTTC. It codes for CASSRDRGYEQYF. V usage is TRBV18 and J usage is TRBJ2-7, with TRBD1 matching 10 bases. The junction had 3 bases not matched to a gene; V was cut back by 6 bases and J by 4 bases. The CDR3 spans 13 residues. Germline V gene sequence: CDR1 KGHSH, CDR2 LQKENI.

The chain recombines TRBV4-1 with TRBJ2-7; the D gene is possibly TRBD1 (5 bases). CDR1 MGHRA and CDR2 YSYEKL come from the germline V gene. CDR3 length: 16 residues. V dropped 1 base and J dropped 2 bases, with 15 bases sitting between them. Written as DNA, the CDR3 is TGCGCCAGCAGCCAAGCACCAGGGATGGGAACCTACGAGCAGTACTTC. It encodes CASSQAPGMGTYEQYF.

The rearrangement uses TRBV3-1 (or the pseudogene TRBV3-2) and TRBJ2-7; 12 bases line up with TRBD1. The V gene end was trimmed by 3 bases and the J gene end by 5 bases; junction bases not matched to a gene: 5. CDR3 length equals 15 residues. From germline, CDR1 is LGHDT and CDR2 YNNKEL (reference sequence). This CDR3 reads CASSHTGTGGDEQYF. The CDR3 coding sequence is TGTGCCAGCAGCCATACCGGGACAGGGGGCGACGAGCAGTACTTC.

This clone has just one count. This sequence joins TRBV27 and TRBJ2-7; tentative D call: TRBD2 (5 bases). This CDR3 is 14 amino acids long. Germline V lookup: CDR1 MNHEY, CDR2 SMNVEV (reference sequence). V dropped 5 bases and J dropped 0 bases, with 11 bases sitting between them. The CDR3 region has the DNA TGTGCCAGCAGTATTGGACTGGCCTCCTACGAGCAGTACTTC. Its protein is CASSIGLASYEQYF.

The chain uses TRBV6-5 and TRBJ1-1; perhaps TRBD1 as D (5 bases). The CDR3 is 13 amino acids. With 7 bases removed from V and 4 bases from J, the gap between germline ends came to 13 bases. The germline gives CDR1 MNHEY, CDR2 SVGAGI. CDR3 region: CASKVQGSTEAFF. The CDR3 DNA reads TGTGCCAGCAAGGTGCAGGGCTCCACTGAAGCTTTCTTT.

The chain is built from TRBV4-3 and TRBJ2-7, with D perhaps matching TRBD1 (6 bases). V gave up 2 bases and J gave up 5 bases, with 13 bases separating them. The length of the CDR3 is 14 residues. CDR1 is LGHNA and CDR2 is YSLEER in the germline V gene. CDR3 protein: CASSQMHRANEQYF. The CDR3 nucleotides read TGCGCCAGCAGCCAAATGCACAGGGCTAACGAGCAGTACTTC.

The chain is built from TRBV5-1 and TRBJ2-5; TRBD2 aligns across 10 bases. This CDR3 comprises 17 residues. From germline, CDR1 is SGHRS and CDR2 YFSETQ. J lost 2 bases, V lost 0 bases, and 7 bases had no gene match. The CDR3 DNA reads as TGCGCCAGCAGCTTGGCCGGTAGCGGGGGGATTCAAGAGACCCAGTACTTC. Its protein product is CASSLAGSGGIQETQYF.

This clone was detected ten times or more. The chain has TRBV7-8 and TRBJ2-1; a possible D gene is TRBD2 (5 bases). CDR3 length: 13 residues. Trimming shortened V by 5 bases and J by 10 bases, and 15 bases separated the two germline ends. From germline, CDR1 is SGHVS and CDR2 FQNEAQ. The CDR3 nucleotides are TGTGCCAGCAGCCCCCCTCGACGGGAAGAGCAGTTCTTC. Amino acid sequence: CASSPPRREEQFF.

This clone was picked up one time. The chain uses TRBV6-5 and TRBJ2-3, with 8 nucleotides matching TRBD1. The length of the CDR3 is 15 residues. J gave up 1 base and V 4 bases, and 4 bases lay outside the gene matches. Per the germline V gene, CDR1 is MNHEY and CDR2 is SVGAGI. The CDR3 loop is CASSSPGQGTDTQYF. The DNA of the CDR3 is TGTGCCAGCAGTTCCCCGGGACAGGGCACAGATACGCAGTATTTT.

The V and J genes are TRBV6-2 or TRBV6-3 and TRBJ1-6; 7 bases are shared with TRBD1. CDR1 is MNHEY and CDR2 is SVGEGT in the germline V gene. The ends lost 6 bases at V and 3 bases at J; junction bases unmatched: 8. This CDR3 comprises 16 residues. The CDR3 loop is CASSLRGQDYNSPLHF. DNA of the CDR3: TGTGCCAGCAGCCTCCGTGGACAGGACTATAATTCACCCCTCCACTTT.